This T cell receptor (beta chain) was obtained from a study of T cell repertoires in cytomegalovirus infection. At the level of the study: Shared public TCR beta signatures pointed to both CMV infection and a matching HLA type. General study results and limits: HLA-C-restricted CMV-specific TCR beta clonotypes prevailed in the ex vivo response.

This clonotype was seen a handful of times. Its specificity is not known. TCRdb analysed the reads with MiXCR anew, one entry per CDR3 protein. The sample has about 680,000 distinct CDR3 sequences; about 24% are singletons. The origin of this receptor is a human donor in good health (CMV status not recorded). Some clones in this sample may be carry-over from other donors' samples. The sequenced sample consisted of CD8+ T cells from PBMCs.

For the CDR3, the DNA is TGTGCCACCAGCAGAGAAGGGGCAGCCCTCACTGAAGCTTTCTTT. Amino acid sequence: CATSREGAALTEAFF. The chain recombines TRBV15 with TRBJ1-1; TRBD1 might be the D (5 bases). CDR3 length: 15 amino acids. Germline V gene lookup returns CDR1 LNHNV and CDR2 YYDKDF (reference sequence). V dropped 0 bases and J dropped 4 bases, with 12 bases sitting between them.